Presented here are 18 T cell receptor beta chains from one specimen sequenced in a study of T-cell memory formation after mild COVID-19. TCRdb independently ran MiXCR on the 5' RACE reads; one entry per CDR3 protein. This table holds 150,000 to 200,000 distinct CDR3 sequences, roughly 31% found once. Material for sequencing was PBMCs or a T cell subset sorted from them (not recorded which). These receptors were collected from an adult woman who had mild COVID-19 (a few samples of this study predate the infection). Cell type and time point are not known.

This clonotype was observed a handful of times. J is TRBJ1-1 and V is TRBV24-1; D possibly corresponds to TRBD1 (5 bases). V was shortened by 5 bases and J by 4 bases, with 7 bases between the two germline ends. The CDR3 is 12 amino acids. Per germline, CDR1 KGHDR and CDR2 SFDVKD. The CDR3 sequence: CATSAGSTEAFF. In nucleotides, the CDR3 is TGTGCCACCAGTGCAGGGAGCACTGAAGCTTTCTTT.

This chain joins TRBV5-1 and TRBJ1-2, with TRBD1 matching over 9 bases. This CDR3 is built from 15 residues. J gave up 4 bases and V 0 bases, and 4 bases lay outside the gene matches. Per germline, CDR1 SGHRS and CDR2 YFSETQ. CDR3 bases: TGCGCCAGCAGCTTGGAGGGACAGGGAAGCTATGGCTACACCTTC. Protein product: CASSLEGQGSYGYTF.

The J gene is TRBJ2-1, the V gene TRBV4-3; no reliable D call. This CDR3 is built from 12 residues. Trimming stripped 1 base from V and 7 bases from J, with 5 bases between. Germline CDR1 LGHNA, CDR2 YSLEER. The DNA for the CDR3 is TGCGCCAGCAGCCAAGGATTAAATGAGCAGTTCTTC. Translating gives CASSQGLNEQFF.

This clonotype was recorded only once. This chain connects TRBV6-1 to TRBJ2-6; possibly TRBD1 or TRBD2 for D (5 bases each). V shed 5 bases and J shed 2 bases, with 13 bases lying between them. Germline-derived CDR1 and CDR2 are MNHNS and SASEGT. There are 16 residues in the CDR3. In nucleotides, the CDR3 is TGTGCCAGCAGTAGAGCGGACACCCCTGGGGCCAACGTCCTGACTTTC. Protein product: CASSRADTPGANVLTF.

This clonotype was counted between two and nine times. The J gene is TRBJ2-7, the V gene TRBV20-1; the match to TRBD2 covers 8 bases. Germline V CDR1 and CDR2: DFQATT, SNEGSKA (reference sequence). V lost 5 bases and J lost 0; bases outside the gene matches: 6. The length of the CDR3 is 14 residues. The CDR3 loop is CSAAIAGSSYEQYF. The CDR3 region has the DNA TGCAGTGCTGCTATAGCGGGGAGCTCCTACGAGCAGTACTTC.

This clonotype came up a few times. This chain connects TRBV5-4 to TRBJ2-7, with 9 bases lining up with TRBD1. The CDR3 runs 16 residues. V trimming: 4 bases; J trimming: 5 bases; junction bases outside the gene matches: 13. From germline, CDR1 is SGHNT and CDR2 YYREEE (reference sequence). CDR3 coding DNA: TGTGCCAGCAGCCATGCCGGGCCGGGACAGGGAGACGAGCAGTACTTC. Translating gives CASSHAGPGQGDEQYF.

The CDR3 region is CASSLVVAGMNTEAFF. CDR3 nucleotides: TGTGCCAGCAGCTTAGTCGTTGCAGGAATGAACACTGAAGCTTTCTTT. V gene TRBV7-8 combines with J gene TRBJ1-1; D unresolved. The CDR3 covers 16 residues. V was pared by 1 base and J by 0 bases, with 12 bases between. The germline V gene encodes CDR1 SGHVS and CDR2 FQNEAQ.

This clonotype turned up a few times. The chain uses TRBV3-1 and TRBJ2-3, with TRBD2 matching over 7 bases. Germline CDR1 LGHDT, CDR2 YNNKEL (reference sequence). This CDR3 contains 15 residues. Unmatched junction bases numbered 12, after V lost 6 bases and J lost 6 bases. CDR3: CASRSLAGRPDTQYF. CDR3 in DNA: TGTGCCAGCAGATCATTAGCGGGCCGTCCGGATACGCAGTATTTT.

The rearrangement links TRBV2 to TRBJ2-1, with 11 bases lining up with TRBD2. The CDR3 runs to 16 residues. The V gene end was trimmed by 7 bases and the J gene end by 8 bases; junction bases not matched to a gene: 13. CDR1 and CDR2 (germline): SNHLY, FYNNEI. CDR3: CASTQGLAGGGDEQFF. CDR3 bases: TGTGCCAGCACCCAAGGTCTAGCGGGGGGAGGCGATGAGCAGTTCTTC.

This clonotype has a handful of counts. The CDR3 region is CASSLGGLAAKTQYF. CDR3 sequence (DNA): TGTGCCAGCAGCTTAGGTGGGCTAGCGGCAAAGACCCAGTACTTC. The chain links TRBV7-9 to TRBJ2-5, with TRBD2 identical over 7 bases. The CDR3 loop spans 15 amino acids. The V gene's germline CDR1 is SEHNR and CDR2 FQNEAQ (reference sequence). With 1 base clipped from V and 6 bases from J, the junction kept 8 bases outside the gene matches.

In its sample, this clonotype was seen a few times. The V and J genes are TRBV7-9 and TRBJ1-2; maybe TRBD1 (5 bases). Germline CDR1 SEHNR, CDR2 FQNEAQ (reference sequence). The ends were cut back, 1 base at V and 6 bases at J, with 6 bases in the middle. The CDR3 spans 12 residues. CDR3 residues: CASSLVGDGYTF. In nucleotides, the CDR3 is TGTGCCAGCAGCTTAGTGGGGGATGGCTACACCTTC.

This clonotype was seen only a few times. The chain joins TRBV20-1 to TRBJ2-7; 8 nucleotides align to TRBD1. From germline, CDR1 is DFQATT and CDR2 SNEGSKA (reference sequence). Germline trimming cut 5 bases from V and 0 bases from J; bases unmatched to any gene: 15. CDR3 length equals 17 residues. CDR3: CSASGGQGRTSSYEQYF. CDR3 nucleotide sequence: TGCAGTGCTTCAGGTGGACAGGGCCGAACAAGCTCCTACGAGCAGTACTTC.

This chain connects TRBV10-3 to TRBJ2-3, with 7 bases aligning to TRBD2. The CDR3 is 15 residues long. Germline V gene data show CDR1 as ENHRY and CDR2 as SYGVKD. Trimming at V came to 5 bases and at J to 1 base, leaving 6 bases not matched to a gene. The CDR3 protein is CAISISLAGTDTQYF. CDR3 in DNA: TGTGCCATCAGTATTAGCCTAGCGGGCACAGATACGCAGTATTTT.

The chain has TRBV15 and TRBJ2-7; 8 bases match TRBD1. The CDR3 runs to 16 residues. Germline CDR1 reads LNHNV; CDR2 reads YYDKDF (reference sequence). The V and J ends lost 0 bases and 4 bases, in that order; junction bases with no gene match: 8. The CDR3 region is CATSRDYRQGPYEQYF. The CDR3, as DNA: TGTGCCACCAGCAGAGATTATCGACAGGGGCCTTACGAGCAGTACTTC.

The chain links TRBV5-5 to TRBJ2-4; the D gene is possibly TRBD1 (6 bases). V was trimmed by 5 bases and J by 0 bases, leaving 12 bases between them. CDR3 length: 15 amino acids. Germline V gene data show CDR1 as SGHKS and CDR2 as YYEKEE (reference sequence). CDR3 amino acids: CASSPGVVAKNIQYF. The CDR3 DNA is TGTGCCAGCAGTCCAGGGGTTGTAGCCAAAAACATTCAGTACTTC. Full variable domain (outside the CDR3, taken from reference TRBV5-5 and TRBJ2-4): DAGVTQSPTHLIKTRGQQVTLRCSPISGHKSVSWYQQVLGQGPQFIFQYYEKEERGRGNFPDRFSARQFPNYSSELNVNALLLGDSALYLCASSPGVVAKNIQYFGAGTRLSVL.

V and J are TRBV6-2 or TRBV6-3 and TRBJ1-2, with D maybe TRBD1 (6 bases). V lost 6 bases to trimming and J lost 1 base, with 12 bases between them. This CDR3 has 14 amino acids. Germline V gives CDR1 MNHEY, CDR2 SVGEGT. The CDR3 spells CASSPDSHNYGYTF. CDR3 bases: TGTGCCAGCAGCCCGGACAGTCATAACTATGGCTACACCTTC.

This clonotype was detected a few times. This chain uses TRBV5-1 with TRBJ2-7; a weak D match, TRBD1 (6 bases). Trimming removed 5 bases at V and 7 bases at J, with 13 bases between. Per germline, CDR1 SGHRS and CDR2 YFSETQ. This CDR3 is built from 12 residues. The CDR3 coding sequence is TGCGCCAGCAGAGCCACAGGGCGTGAGCAGTACTTC. Translating gives CASRATGREQYF. The variable domain in full, with the rest retrieved from reference TRBV5-1 and TRBJ2-7, is KAGVTQTPRYLIKTRGQQVTLSCSPISGHRSVSWYQQTPGQGLQFLFEYFSETQRNKGNFPGRFSGRQFSNSRSEMNVSTLELGDSALYLCASRATGREQYFGPGTRLTVT.

With regard to this clonotype: Germline is not matched at one junction end, which may reflect a read error. V is TRBV6-5 and J is TRBJ1-1; D may be TRBD1 (6 bases). This CDR3 spans 14 amino acids. Germline V gene lookup returns CDR1 MNHEY and CDR2 SVGAGI. The CDR3 loop reads CSSSPGTPNTEAFF. The CDR3 coding sequence is TGTTCCAGCAGTCCCGGGACACCGAACACTGAAGCTTTCTTT.